These 17 T cell receptor beta chains came from one sample sequenced in a study of molecular identifiers for immune sequencing clone quantification. TCRdb re-analysed the PCR reads in MiXCR, keeping a single row per CDR3 protein. The sample yields just over 95,000 distinct CDR3 sequences, roughly 24% seen once. Sequenced sample: naive CD8+ T cells from blood, with Jurkat cell RNA spiked in. Subset indicated: FACS-sorted CD8+CD4-CCR7+CD45RA+ naive T cells. All receptors come from a human donor in good health. Some libraries in this study had Jurkat cell RNA spiked in.

This clonotype was detected many times. The chain recombines TRBV7-9 with TRBJ1-1, with 7 bases matching TRBD1. V lost 6 bases, J lost 4 bases, and 14 bases stayed unmatched. There are 16 residues in the CDR3. Per the germline V gene, CDR1 is SEHNR and CDR2 is FQNEAQ (reference sequence). CDR3 DNA sequence: TGTGCCAGCAGTATCCCCGGCCAAGGGGGCTTCACTGAAGCTTTCTTT. The encoded protein is CASSIPGQGGFTEAFF.

This clonotype was counted ten times or more. CDR3 loop: CASSYDVRTGSQETQYF. In nucleotides, the CDR3 is TGTGCCAGCAGTTACGACGTTAGGACAGGGTCACAAGAGACCCAGTACTTC. The chain is built from TRBV6-2 or TRBV6-3 and TRBJ2-5; 8 bases fit TRBD1. Germline lookup yields CDR1 MNHEY and CDR2 SVGEGT. The CDR3 runs to 17 residues. V lost 2 bases to trimming and J lost 2 bases; unmatched junction nucleotides: 10.

The table lists this clonotype with many counts. This sequence joins TRBV5-6 and TRBJ2-7; 12 bases are a match to TRBD2. The CDR3 runs 16 residues. The ends lost 4 bases at V and 6 bases at J; junction bases unmatched: 11. Germline-derived CDR1 and CDR2 are SGHDT and YYEEEE. CDR3 sequence reads: CASSLPMASGRVEQYF. CDR3 DNA sequence: TGTGCCAGCAGCCTGCCTATGGCTAGCGGGAGGGTCGAGCAGTACTTC.

Regarding this clonotype: With a much larger clone just one base away, this may be a read error. Here the CDR3 omits its conserved ending phenylalanine or tryptophan, so a read error is the likely source. The V and J genes are TRBV6-2 or TRBV6-3 and TRBJ1-1; the D gene is possibly TRBD1 (5 bases). Germline CDR1 MNHEY, CDR2 SVGEGT. Trimming cost V 6 bases and J 4 bases, with 6 bases left between them. The CDR3 consists of 11 residues. CDR3 in amino acids: CASSGGTEAFL. The CDR3 region has the DNA TGTGCCAGCAGCGGGGGCACTGAAGCTTTCCTT.

Many counts were recorded for this clonotype. This rearrangement joins TRBV7-9 to TRBJ1-3, with D possibly matching TRBD1 (6 bases). V was clipped by 5 bases and J by 4 bases, with 15 bases between them. The CDR3 is 15 residues long. Germline assignment: CDR1 SEHNR and CDR2 FQNEAQ (reference sequence). The CDR3 sequence: CASSPETGLGNTIYF. The CDR3 bases are TGTGCCAGCAGCCCGGAAACAGGGCTCGGAAACACCATATATTTT.

Concerning this clonotype: Since a much larger clone is just one base distant, this may be a read error. The chain combines TRBV6-5 with TRBJ2-5, with unresolved D. V was pared by 3 bases and J by 4 bases, with 15 bases between. The CDR3 consists of 15 residues. CDR1 is MNHEY and CDR2 is SVGAGI in the germline V gene. The CDR3 DNA sequence: TGTGCCAGCAGTTATGCATCGGTTGCCGTAGAGACCCAGTACTTC. Protein product: CASSYASVAVETQYF.

The chain joins TRBV11-3 to TRBJ2-1, with 8 bases identical to TRBD2. V was clipped by 0 bases and J by 2 bases; unmatched bases: 6. Germline values: CDR1 SGHNT, CDR2 YENEEA. This CDR3 spans 17 amino acids. CDR3 residues: CASSLDPPGLAYNEQFF. Written as DNA, the CDR3 is TGTGCCAGCAGCTTAGATCCCCCGGGACTAGCCTACAATGAGCAGTTCTTC. Filled out from reference TRBV11-3 and TRBJ2-1, the complete variable domain reads EAGVVQSPRYKIIEKKQPVAFWCNPISGHNTLYWYLQNLGQGPELLIRYENEEAVDDSQLPKDRFSAERLKGVDSTLKIQPAELGDSAVYLCASSLDPPGLAYNEQFFGPGTRLTVL.

Note on this clonotype: A much larger clone differs from this one at a single base, so this may be a read error. This rearrangement joins TRBV6-5 to TRBJ1-1; D is ambiguous. In germline, CDR1 is MNHEY, CDR2 SVGAGI. Trimming cost V 1 base and J 3 bases, with 0 bases left between them. This CDR3 has 11 residues. CDR3 sequence: CASSYYTEAFF. CDR3 coding DNA: TGTGCCAGCAGTTACTACACTGAAGCTTTCTTT.

This clonotype was picked up many times. V is TRBV6-5 and J is TRBJ2-5; D call uncertain. Trimming left V 8 bases short and J 5 bases short, with 15 bases between. Germline V gene sequence: CDR1 MNHEY, CDR2 SVGAGI. The CDR3 runs to 13 residues. This chain's CDR3 is CASGRGRSETQYF. The CDR3 region has the DNA TGTGCCAGCGGCCGCGGTCGCAGTGAGACCCAGTACTTC.

This rearrangement joins TRBV29-1 to TRBJ2-7; no reliable D call. Germline lookup yields CDR1 SQVTM and CDR2 ANQGSEA. V lost 7 bases to trimming and J lost 1 base, with 11 bases between them. The CDR3 consists of 12 residues. The CDR3 reads CSAITGSYEQYF. DNA for the CDR3: TGCAGCGCCATAACCGGATCCTACGAGCAGTACTTC.

In this sample, this clonotype turned up many times. The J gene is TRBJ1-5, the V gene TRBV27, with D maybe TRBD1 (5 bases). V lost 2 bases and J 2 bases, leaving 13 bases between the germline ends. The length of the CDR3 is 16 residues. Germline CDR1 is MNHEY and CDR2 is SMNVEV (reference sequence). Here the CDR3 DNA reads TGTGCCAGCAGTTTACGAGGGGCGAGCCGCAATCAGCCCCAGCATTTT. Translation gives CASSLRGASRNQPQHF.

This clonotype was observed at least ten times. This chain joins TRBV29-1 and TRBJ2-3; D remains ambiguous. The length of the CDR3 is 15 residues. The germline V gene encodes CDR1 SQVTM and CDR2 ANQGSEA. With 4 bases removed from V and 0 bases from J, the gap between germline ends came to 14 bases. The CDR3 sequence: CSVVLVAASTDTQYF. The DNA for the CDR3 is TGCAGCGTTGTACTTGTGGCAGCTAGCACAGATACGCAGTATTTT.

With regard to this clonotype: A much more abundant neighbour one base away suggests this may be a read error. This chain uses TRBV9 with TRBJ2-7, with D perhaps matching TRBD1 or TRBD2 (7 bases each). CDR1 is SGDLS, CDR2 YYNGEE, per germline. This CDR3 contains 14 residues. The CDR3 is CARSAAGGGSEQYF. For the CDR3, the DNA is TGTGCCCGCAGTGCAGCAGGGGGGGGTTCGGAGCAGTACTTC.

The rearrangement links TRBV20-1 to TRBJ2-7, with TRBD1 matching over 9 bases. V dropped 3 bases and J dropped 5; count of bases not matched to a gene: 8. Germline CDR1 DFQATT, CDR2 SNEGSKA (reference sequence). This CDR3 region has 14 residues. CDR3 coding DNA: TGCAGTGCTAGGCAACAGGGGGCGCTCGACGAGCAGTACTTC. Protein sequence: CSARQQGALDEQYF.

The gene calls are TRBV19 and TRBJ2-2; TRBD1 matches at 10 bases. J gave up 3 bases and V 7 bases, and 11 bases lay outside the gene matches. CDR3 length equals 17 residues. Germline V gives CDR1 LNHDA, CDR2 SQIVND (reference sequence). The CDR3, as DNA: TGTGCCAGTACCAACCCGGGACAGGGGATGTACACCGGGGAGCTGTTTTTT. Translated, it gives CASTNPGQGMYTGELFF.

This clonotype has ten or more counts. The chain employs TRBV5-4 and TRBJ1-1; 9 nucleotides line up with TRBD1. The CDR3 is 15 residues long. The V gene's germline CDR1 is SGHNT and CDR2 YYREEE (reference sequence). V trimming: 3 bases; J trimming: 3 bases; junction bases outside the gene matches: 6. The CDR3 region has the DNA TGTGCCAGCAGCTGGGGACAGGGCCCGCACACTGAAGCTTTCTTT. Its protein is CASSWGQGPHTEAFF. The full variable domain, in which reference TRBV5-4 and TRBJ1-1 provide the parts outside the CDR3, is ETGVTQSPTHLIKTRGQQVTLRCSSQSGHNTVSWYQQALGQGPQFIFQYYREEENGRGNFPPRFSGLQFPNYSSELNVNALELDDSALYLCASSWGQGPHTEAFFGQGTRLTVV.

In the case of this clonotype: A much larger clone differs from this one at a single base, so this may be a read error. The rearrangement joins TRBV25-1 to TRBJ1-6; a weak D match, TRBD1 (5 bases). Germline V gene lookup returns CDR1 MGHDK and CDR2 SYGVNS. Trimming took 8 bases from V and 0 from J, leaving 11 bases between them. The CDR3 is 15 amino acids. CDR3 sequence: CASGGGSSYNSPLHF. CDR3 nucleotides: TGTGCCAGCGGCGGGGGTAGCTCCTATAATTCACCCCTCCACTTT. The complete variable domain, with remaining parts taken from reference TRBV25-1 and TRBJ1-6, reads EADIYQTPRYLVIGTGKKITLECSQTMGHDKMYWYQQDPGMELHLIHYSYGVNSTEKGDLSSESTVSRIRTEHFPLTLESARPSHTSQYLCASGGGSSYNSPLHFGNGTRLTVT.